A selection of T cell receptor beta chains follows, all from one sample in a study of naive and memory T cell subsets. Via MiXCR, TCRdb re-called the UMI-ligation and nested PCR reads, giving one row per CDR3 protein. The table has roughly 100,000 distinct CDR3 sequences, more than 12% seen once. Sequences were obtained from naive CD8+ T cells from blood. Receptors were obtained from a human donor in good health. Each CDR3 is given without its conserved first and last residue. Only some rows state a clone size, as once, few, many or a class for expanded clones.

j_call: TRBJ2-7; v_call: TRBV19; clone_size: many; cdr3_aa: ASSITSTGHQY
j_call: TRBJ2-1; v_call: TRBV15; clone_size: .; cdr3_aa: ATSRAGTYNEQF
j_call: TRBJ2-1; v_call: TRBV5-4; clone_size: .; cdr3_aa: ASSAEFGKYNEQF
j_call: TRBJ2-2; v_call: TRBV11-3; clone_size: .; cdr3_aa: ASSSRRGNTGELF
j_call: TRBJ2-3; v_call: TRBV12-3/TRBV12-4; clone_size: few; cdr3_aa: ASSLAFRASTDTQY
j_call: TRBJ1-4; v_call: TRBV4-3; clone_size: .; cdr3_aa: ASSQDRAGGRTNEKLF
j_call: TRBJ2-1; v_call: TRBV24-1; clone_size: .; cdr3_aa: ATSGQTRVRGYNEQF
j_call: TRBJ1-1; v_call: TRBV6-2/TRBV6-3; clone_size: .; cdr3_aa: ASSYTLNTEAF
j_call: TRBJ2-4; v_call: TRBV25-1; clone_size: many; cdr3_aa: ASSEPDGKTGRHIQY
j_call: TRBJ2-7; v_call: TRBV30; clone_size: .; cdr3_aa: AWSVGRGPGHEQY
j_call: TRBJ2-4; v_call: TRBV7-2; clone_size: .; cdr3_aa: ASSLSGGGSSKNIQY
j_call: TRBJ2-1; v_call: TRBV24-1; clone_size: .; cdr3_aa: ATSKGTENYNEQF
j_call: TRBJ1-2; v_call: TRBV29-1; clone_size: .; cdr3_aa: SVEMIGGNREGYGYT
j_call: TRBJ2-1; v_call: TRBV7-9; clone_size: .; cdr3_aa: ASSPPEQF
j_call: TRBJ1-6; v_call: TRBV2; clone_size: .; cdr3_aa: ASIPGQGLAPLH
j_call: TRBJ2-3; v_call: TRBV12-3/TRBV12-4; clone_size: .; cdr3_aa: ASTEILAGESTDTQY
j_call: TRBJ2-7; v_call: TRBV28; clone_size: many; cdr3_aa: ASSQDSHEQY
j_call: TRBJ1-4; v_call: TRBV29-1; clone_size: .; cdr3_aa: SVVDNNEKLF
j_call: TRBJ1-1; v_call: TRBV7-8; clone_size: many; cdr3_aa: ASSLLDRGFVAEAF
j_call: TRBJ1-1; v_call: TRBV29-1; clone_size: few; cdr3_aa: SVTTREGRGYTEAF
j_call: TRBJ1-5; v_call: TRBV27; clone_size: .; cdr3_aa: ASSAQGVRNQPQH
j_call: TRBJ1-3; v_call: TRBV4-3; clone_size: many; cdr3_aa: ASSQDVGTFSGNTIY
j_call: TRBJ2-7; v_call: TRBV20-1; clone_size: .; cdr3_aa: SAREPGLAGGLYEQY
j_call: TRBJ2-7; v_call: TRBV4-1; clone_size: many; cdr3_aa: ASSQEPLPGATYEQY
j_call: TRBJ2-5; v_call: TRBV24-1; clone_size: few; cdr3_aa: ATSDSSGRQETQY
j_call: TRBJ1-1; v_call: TRBV11-2; clone_size: few; cdr3_aa: ASGVGNTEAF
j_call: TRBJ1-1; v_call: TRBV27; clone_size: .; cdr3_aa: ASSRARNTEAF
j_call: TRBJ2-1; v_call: TRBV12-3/TRBV12-4; clone_size: few; cdr3_aa: ASRGAVLNEQF
j_call: TRBJ1-3; v_call: TRBV10-3; clone_size: few; cdr3_aa: AISDTTGVSGNTIY
j_call: TRBJ2-1; v_call: TRBV9; clone_size: .; cdr3_aa: ASSVEGGTYNEQF
j_call: TRBJ2-2; v_call: TRBV15; clone_size: .; cdr3_aa: ATSPRGTSTGELF
j_call: TRBJ2-7; v_call: TRBV7-8; clone_size: .; cdr3_aa: ASSPNDREQY
j_call: TRBJ1-1; v_call: TRBV27; clone_size: .; cdr3_aa: ASSIYRSVGAEAF
j_call: TRBJ2-5; v_call: TRBV12-3/TRBV12-4; clone_size: .; cdr3_aa: ASSSDFLQETQY
j_call: TRBJ1-1; v_call: TRBV3-1; clone_size: .; cdr3_aa: ASSQGGQVGNTEAF
j_call: TRBJ1-2; v_call: TRBV7-9; clone_size: many; cdr3_aa: ATMRGAKDQNYGYT
j_call: TRBJ2-1; v_call: TRBV12-3/TRBV12-4; clone_size: many; cdr3_aa: ATSGRDYNEQF
j_call: TRBJ2-2; v_call: TRBV19; clone_size: .; cdr3_aa: ATTRYTGELF
j_call: TRBJ1-5; v_call: TRBV30; clone_size: few; cdr3_aa: AWKSGNQPQH
j_call: TRBJ1-1; v_call: TRBV20-1; clone_size: few; cdr3_aa: SARYSYTEAF
j_call: TRBJ2-5; v_call: TRBV29-1; clone_size: few; cdr3_aa: SVEARDPTGETQY
j_call: TRBJ2-1; v_call: TRBV24-1; clone_size: many; cdr3_aa: ATSDWDRGTNEQF
j_call: TRBJ2-3; v_call: TRBV30; clone_size: .; cdr3_aa: AWSRGQGTDTQY
j_call: TRBJ2-2; v_call: TRBV12-3/TRBV12-4; clone_size: few; cdr3_aa: ASIPSSRFGYADTGELF
j_call: TRBJ2-7; v_call: TRBV5-1; clone_size: .; cdr3_aa: ASSRKGAWAGDYEQY